This paragraph reports one T cell receptor beta chain. Its specificity is not known. The CDR3 contains 13 residues. In germline, CDR1 is SGHRS, CDR2 YFSETQ. V dropped 5 bases and J dropped 0 bases, with 6 bases sitting between them. The sample is drawn from a study of cytomegalovirus exposure and HLA in healthy donors. Study outcomes and limitations: Most TCR sequences showed up rarely, but some public TCRs showed up in many donors. Cytomegalovirus status, reportedly, was diagnosed with high specificity and sensitivity by the classifier. 164 TCR beta chains were listed as cytomegalovirus-associated.

Method: immunoSEQ multiplex PCR; TCRdb's copy keeps in-frame clones and lacks some. The table lists 100,000 to 150,000 clones, around 88% of them singletons. The chain combines TRBV5-1 with TRBJ1-5; TRBD1 might be the D (5 bases). Sequencing used PBMCs. The receptor was derived from a man aged 18 to 30 in good health and CMV-seronegative. CDR3: CASSQGSNQPQHF. Written as DNA, the CDR3 is TGCGCCAGCAGTCAGGGTAGCAATCAGCCCCAGCATTTT.